The 16 T cell receptor beta chains presented below share a single source sample, sequenced in a study of blood T cells in healthy people across ages. Primers used in a second PCR of roughly 7 to 11 cycles were a sample-barcoded 5' primer and a J-beta primer mix. TCRdb ran MiXCR on the 5' RACE reads and lists one entry per CDR3 protein. The sample has hundreds of thousands of distinct CDR3 sequences, approximately 30% seen once. The sequenced sample consisted of blood. These receptors were taken from a woman older than 75 in good health.

Here the CDR3 DNA reads TGTGCCACCAGCAAGGGAGGGGCGGAGAACACTGAAGCTTTCTTT. This translates into CATSKGGAENTEAFF. The chain employs TRBV15 and TRBJ1-1, with a weak D call TRBD1 (5 bases). CDR3 size: 15 residues. Germline V gene sequence: CDR1 LNHNV, CDR2 YYDKDF (reference sequence). Trimming took 4 bases from V and 1 from J, leaving 13 bases between them.

This clonotype was seen a handful of times. The V gene is TRBV12-3 or TRBV12-4, the J gene TRBJ2-2; a possible D gene is TRBD1 (6 bases). Trimming shortened V by 2 bases and J by 4 bases, and 8 bases separated the two germline ends. The CDR3 extends over 14 amino acids. The CDR3 coding sequence is TGTGCCAGCAGTTTAAACAGGGTCACCGGGGAGCTGTTTTTT. It yields the protein CASSLNRVTGELFF.

This clonotype was seen at least ten times. The V gene is TRBV3-1, the J gene TRBJ2-5, with D hard to call. Trimming pared 3 bases from V and 2 bases from J, leaving 10 bases between. The CDR3 spans 14 residues. Looked up from germline, CDR1 is LGHDT and CDR2 is YNNKEL (reference sequence). The CDR3 protein is CASSHGRSQETQYF. In DNA, the CDR3 is TGTGCCAGCAGCCATGGACGGTCTCAAGAGACCCAGTACTTC.

In regard to this clonotype: One end of the junction does not line up with germline, which may come from a read error. V and J are TRBV5-1 and TRBJ2-1; the D is unclear. The germline V gene has CDR1 SGHRS and CDR2 YFSETQ. The CDR3 covers 15 residues. CDR3 residues: CASSLALSSYSEQFF. The CDR3 coding sequence is TGCGCCAGCAGCTTGGCTTTATCCTCCTACAGTGAGCAGTTCTTC.

The V and J genes are TRBV2 and TRBJ2-5; D is unresolved. V was cut by 4 bases and J by 11 bases, with 11 bases left in between. This CDR3 has 11 residues. Germline assignment: CDR1 SNHLY and CDR2 FYNNEI. The CDR3 here is CASSGLNEQYF. In nucleotides, the CDR3 is TGTGCCAGCAGTGGTCTCAATGAGCAGTACTTC.

This chain connects TRBV5-4 to TRBJ1-1; D possibly corresponds to TRBD1 (6 bases). V was pared by 4 bases and J by 1 base, with 14 bases between. The CDR3 extends over 15 amino acids. Germline V gene lookup returns CDR1 SGHNT and CDR2 YYREEE (reference sequence). The CDR3 coding sequence is TGTGCCAGCAGCCCTCAACAGGGCGCGAACACTGAAGCTTTCTTT. Its translation is CASSPQQGANTEAFF.

This clonotype was picked up many times. This chain links TRBV7-2 with TRBJ1-5, with D tentatively TRBD1 (6 bases). The ends were cut back, 5 bases at V and 6 bases at J, with 17 bases in the middle. The CDR3 loop spans 15 amino acids. CDR1 SGHTA and CDR2 FQGNSA come from the germline V gene. This chain's CDR3 is CASSLVRSDSQPQHF. The CDR3 DNA reads as TGTGCCAGCAGCCTAGTCCGGTCGGACAGTCAGCCCCAGCATTTT. Together with reference TRBV7-2 and TRBJ1-5, the CDR3 gives the full variable domain: GAGVSQSPSNKVTEKGKDVELRCDPISGHTALYWYRQSLGQGLEFLIYFQGNSAPDKSGLPSDRFSAERTGGSVSTLTIQRTQQEDSAVYLCASSLVRSDSQPQHFGDGTRLSIL.

Only a few counts were recorded for this clonotype. V usage is TRBV7-4 and J usage is TRBJ1-5; no firm D call. Germline V CDR1 and CDR2: SGHVT, SQSDAQ. This CDR3 spans 16 amino acids. The germline V and J ends were trimmed by 1 base and 3 bases, with 13 bases remaining between them. CDR3 amino acids: CASSLVLRRDNQPQHF. CDR3 coding DNA: TGTGCCAGCAGCTTAGTTCTGCGGAGAGACAATCAGCCCCAGCATTTT.

The V and J genes are TRBV2 and TRBJ2-3; the D is unclear. In germline, CDR1 is SNHLY, CDR2 FYNNEI. CDR3 length: 13 amino acids. V shed 0 bases and J shed 6 bases, with 7 bases lying between them. As DNA, the CDR3 is TGTGCCAGCAGTGAAGCGCATTGGGATACGCAGTATTTT. This sequence encodes CASSEAHWDTQYF. The variable domain in full, with the rest retrieved from reference TRBV2 and TRBJ2-3, is EPEVTQTPSHQVTQMGQEVILRCVPISNHLYFYWYRQILGQKVEFLVSFYNNEISEKSEIFDDQFSVERPDGSNFTLKIRSTKLEDSAMYFCASSEAHWDTQYFGPGTRLTVL.

This clonotype was seen repeatedly, ten times or more. The chain links TRBV5-1 to TRBJ2-3; 7 bases line up with TRBD1. The CDR3 length is 15 residues. The J segment lost 4 bases and the V segment lost 1 base, leaving 6 bases of the junction unmatched. The germline V gene encodes CDR1 SGHRS and CDR2 YFSETQ. The CDR3 nucleotides read TGCGCCAGCAGCTTGACAGGGGATTTGGCAGATACGCAGTATTTT. Translated: CASSLTGDLADTQYF.

As concerns this clonotype: With a much larger clone just one base away, this may be a read error. The V call is TRBV20-1, the J call TRBJ2-4; D tentatively reads TRBD1 or TRBD2 (6 bases each). There are 15 residues in the CDR3. CDR1 is DFQATT, CDR2 SNEGSKA, per germline (reference sequence). Trimming cost V 0 bases and J 15 bases, with 24 bases left between them. The CDR3 spells CSARDLGGVGETLYF. CDR3 DNA: TGCAGTGCTAGAGATTTGGGGGGCGTGGGTGAGACCCTGTACTTC.

Worth noting for this clonotype: Relative to the germline gene, one junction end is altered; a read error may explain this. This chain links TRBV15 with TRBJ2-1, with D possibly TRBD2 on 6 matching bases. CDR1 and CDR2 (germline): LNHNV, YYDKDF (reference sequence). This CDR3 comprises 13 residues. Here the CDR3 DNA reads TGTGCCACCGGCCTAGGGACTGGCGGTGAGCAGGTCTTC. Translation gives CATGLGTGGEQVF.

The V call is TRBV5-1, the J call TRBJ2-1; either TRBD1 or TRBD2 may supply D (5 bases each). Germline CDR1 reads SGHRS; CDR2 reads YFSETQ. The CDR3 has 13 residues. V lost 5 bases, J lost 15 bases, and 21 bases lay in between. CDR3 DNA sequence: TGCGCCAGCAGTCAGGGCGGGCGCTGGCGGGTGTTCTTC. Translating gives CASSQGGRWRVFF.

This clonotype was seen at least ten times. V usage is TRBV4-2 and J usage is TRBJ2-3, with 16 positions matching TRBD2. The CDR3 spans 19 residues. The germline gives CDR1 LGHNA, CDR2 YNFKEQ. V was clipped by 0 bases and J by 6 bases; unmatched bases: 9. CDR3: CASSQDGTSGGAWMDTQYF. CDR3 sequence (DNA): TGTGCCAGCAGCCAAGATGGGACTAGCGGGGGGGCCTGGATGGATACGCAGTATTTT.

With respect to this clonotype: Since a much larger clone is just one base distant, this may be a read error. The chain uses TRBV5-1 and TRBJ1-5, with D unclear. CDR1 is SGHRS, CDR2 YFSETQ, per germline. The V end lost 3 bases, the J end lost 0 bases, and 13 bases lay between the germline ends. This CDR3 is 16 amino acids long. In nucleotides, the CDR3 is TGCGCCAGCAGCTCGGCCCCACGGAGTAGCAATCAGCCCCAGCATTTT. This gives the protein CASSSAPRSSNQPQHF.

Turning to this clonotype: With a much larger clone just one base away, this may be a read error. The V call is TRBV27, the J call TRBJ2-7; 9 positions agree with TRBD1. The CDR3 contains 15 residues. Germline V lookup: CDR1 MNHEY, CDR2 SMNVEV (reference sequence). The ends lost 6 bases at V and 2 bases at J; junction bases unmatched: 8. This chain's CDR3 is CASRTGTGIAYEQYF. CDR3 coding DNA: TGTGCCAGCAGGACCGGGACAGGGATCGCCTACGAGCAGTACTTC.